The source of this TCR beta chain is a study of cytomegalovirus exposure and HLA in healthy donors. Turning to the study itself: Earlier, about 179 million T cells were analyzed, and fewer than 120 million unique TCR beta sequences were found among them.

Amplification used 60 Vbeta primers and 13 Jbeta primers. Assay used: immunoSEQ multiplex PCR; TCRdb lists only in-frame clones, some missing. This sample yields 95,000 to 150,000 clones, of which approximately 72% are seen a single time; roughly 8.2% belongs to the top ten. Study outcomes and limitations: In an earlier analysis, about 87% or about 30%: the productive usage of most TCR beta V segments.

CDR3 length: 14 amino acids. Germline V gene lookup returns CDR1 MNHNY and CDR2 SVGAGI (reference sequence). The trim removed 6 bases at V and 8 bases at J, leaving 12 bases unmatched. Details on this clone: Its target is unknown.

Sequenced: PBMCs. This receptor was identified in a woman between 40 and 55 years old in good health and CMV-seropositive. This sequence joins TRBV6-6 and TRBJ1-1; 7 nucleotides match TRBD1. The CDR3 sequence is CASSLAQGVDEAFF. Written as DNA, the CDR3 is TGTGCCAGCAGCCTAGCCCAGGGGGTGGACGAAGCTTTCTTT.